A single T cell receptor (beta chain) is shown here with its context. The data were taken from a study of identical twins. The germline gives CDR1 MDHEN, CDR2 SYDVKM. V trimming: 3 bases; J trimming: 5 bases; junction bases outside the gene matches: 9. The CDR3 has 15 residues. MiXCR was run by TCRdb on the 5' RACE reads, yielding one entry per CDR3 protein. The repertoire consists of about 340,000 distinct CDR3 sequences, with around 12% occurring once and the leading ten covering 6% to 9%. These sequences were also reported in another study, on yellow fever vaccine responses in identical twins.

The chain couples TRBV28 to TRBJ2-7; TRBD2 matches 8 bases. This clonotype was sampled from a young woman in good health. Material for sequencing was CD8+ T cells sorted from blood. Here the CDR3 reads CASSLGGRPKDEQYF. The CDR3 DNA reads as TGTGCCAGCAGTTTGGGCGGGAGGCCCAAGGACGAGCAGTACTTC. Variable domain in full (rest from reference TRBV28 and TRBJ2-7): DVKVTQSSRYLVKRTGEKVFLECVQDMDHENMFWYRQDPGLGLRLIYFSYDVKMKEKGDIPEGYSVSREKKERFSLILESASTNQTSMYLCASSLGGRPKDEQYFGPGTRLTVT.